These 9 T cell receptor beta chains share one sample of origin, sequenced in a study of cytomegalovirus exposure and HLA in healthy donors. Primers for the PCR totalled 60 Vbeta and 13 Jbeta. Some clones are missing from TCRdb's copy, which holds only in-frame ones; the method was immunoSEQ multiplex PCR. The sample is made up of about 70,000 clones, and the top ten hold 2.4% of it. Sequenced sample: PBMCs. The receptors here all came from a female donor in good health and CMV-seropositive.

CDR3 sequence: CASTHTGTEAFF. CDR3 bases: TGTGCCAGCACCCATACAGGCACTGAAGCTTTCTTT. This chain links TRBV28 with TRBJ1-1; a weak D match, TRBD1 (5 bases). The V and J ends lost 7 bases and 4 bases respectively, with 10 bases between them. Germline V gene lookup returns CDR1 MDHEN and CDR2 SYDVKM. This CDR3 has 12 amino acids.

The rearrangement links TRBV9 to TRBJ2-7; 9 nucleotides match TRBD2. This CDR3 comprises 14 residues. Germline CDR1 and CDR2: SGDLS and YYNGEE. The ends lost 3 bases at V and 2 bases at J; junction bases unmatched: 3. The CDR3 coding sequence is TGTGCCAGCAGCGATAGCGGGGGAGCCTACGAGCAGTACTTC. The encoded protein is CASSDSGGAYEQYF.

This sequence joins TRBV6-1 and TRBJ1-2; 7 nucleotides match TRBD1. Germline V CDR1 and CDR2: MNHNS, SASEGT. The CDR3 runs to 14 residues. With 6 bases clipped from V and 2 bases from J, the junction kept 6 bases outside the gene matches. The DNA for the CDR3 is TGTGCCAGCAGACCGGGACAGCTCAACTATGGCTACACCTTC. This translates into CASRPGQLNYGYTF.

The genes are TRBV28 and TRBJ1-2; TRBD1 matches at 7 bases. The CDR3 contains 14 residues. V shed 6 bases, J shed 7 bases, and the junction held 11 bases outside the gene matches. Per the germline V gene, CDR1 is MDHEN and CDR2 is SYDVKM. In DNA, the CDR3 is TGTGCCAGCAGCTTTGGACAGGAGGCAGCTGGCTACACCTTC. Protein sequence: CASSFGQEAAGYTF.

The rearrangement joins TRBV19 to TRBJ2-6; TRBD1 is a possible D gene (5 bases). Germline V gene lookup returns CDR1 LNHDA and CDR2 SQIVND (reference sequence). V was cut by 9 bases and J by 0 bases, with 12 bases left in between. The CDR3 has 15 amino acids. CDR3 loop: CASRVTHSGANVLTF. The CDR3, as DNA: TGTGCCAGCAGGGTCACCCACTCTGGGGCCAACGTCCTGACTTTC. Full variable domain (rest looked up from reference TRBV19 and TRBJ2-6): DGGITQSPKYLFRKEGQNVTLSCEQNLNHDAMYWYRQDPGQGLRLIYYSQIVNDFQKGDIAEGYSVSREKKESFPLTVTSAQKNPTAFYLCASRVTHSGANVLTFGAGSRLTVL.

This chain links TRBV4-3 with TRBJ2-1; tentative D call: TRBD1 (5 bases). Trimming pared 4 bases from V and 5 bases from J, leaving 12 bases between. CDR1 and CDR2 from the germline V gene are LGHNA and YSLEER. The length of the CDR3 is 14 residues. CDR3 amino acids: CASSPRDFDNEQFF. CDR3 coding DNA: TGCGCCAGCAGCCCCAGGGATTTCGACAATGAGCAGTTCTTC.

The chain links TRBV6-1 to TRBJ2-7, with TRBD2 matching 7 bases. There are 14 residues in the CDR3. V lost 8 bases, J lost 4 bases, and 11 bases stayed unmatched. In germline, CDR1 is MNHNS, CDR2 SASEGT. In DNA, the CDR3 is TGTGCCAGCTCTGGTCAGTGGGGGGGATACGAGCAGTACTTC. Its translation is CASSGQWGGYEQYF.

The CDR3: CATTGAHTEAFF. In DNA, the CDR3 is TGTGCCACGACAGGGGCACACACTGAAGCTTTCTTT. This chain links TRBV10-3 with TRBJ1-1, with TRBD1 identical over 8 bases. J was trimmed by 3 bases and V by 10 bases; bases with no gene match: 4. Per germline, CDR1 ENHRY and CDR2 SYGVKD. This CDR3 is 12 amino acids long.

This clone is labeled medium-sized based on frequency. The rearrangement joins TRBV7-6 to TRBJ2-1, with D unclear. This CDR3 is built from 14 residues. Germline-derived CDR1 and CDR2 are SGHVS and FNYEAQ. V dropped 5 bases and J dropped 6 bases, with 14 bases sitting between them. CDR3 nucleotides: TGTGCCAGCAGCCCCCGACGGAGCAGCAATGAGCAGTTCTTC. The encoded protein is CASSPRRSSNEQFF.